The sequence of this T cell receptor (beta chain) was determined in a study of cytomegalovirus exposure and HLA in healthy donors. Concerning this clone: Its antigen is not identified.

Study observations and caveats: There were around 160 TCR beta chains listed as cytomegalovirus-associated.

With 3 bases removed from V and 6 bases from J, the gap between germline ends came to 6 bases. The CDR3 consists of 12 residues. Germline V CDR1 and CDR2: MNHNS, SASEGT. Repertoires were generated with immunoSEQ multiplex PCR, while TCRdb's copy carries only in-frame clones and drops some. The sample includes more than 100,000 clones, more than 70% of them seen just once. Material: PBMCs. The TCR was taken from a man aged 25-45 years in good health and CMV-seronegative. V is TRBV6-1 and J is TRBJ1-5, with D unclear. This chain's CDR3 is CASSDPVQPQHF. The DNA for the CDR3 is TGTGCCAGCAGTGACCCGGTTCAGCCCCAGCATTTT.